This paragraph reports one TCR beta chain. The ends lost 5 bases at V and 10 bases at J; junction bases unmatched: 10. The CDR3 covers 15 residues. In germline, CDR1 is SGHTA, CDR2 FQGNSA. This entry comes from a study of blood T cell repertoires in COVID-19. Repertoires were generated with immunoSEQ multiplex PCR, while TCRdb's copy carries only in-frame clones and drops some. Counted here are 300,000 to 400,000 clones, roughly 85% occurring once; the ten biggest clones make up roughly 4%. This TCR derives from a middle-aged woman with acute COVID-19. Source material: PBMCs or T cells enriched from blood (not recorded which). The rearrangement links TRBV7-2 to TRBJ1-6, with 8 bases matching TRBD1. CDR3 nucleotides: TGTGCCAGCAGCCCCTACTCAGGGGGCGAATCACCCCTCCACTTT. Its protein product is CASSPYSGGESPLHF. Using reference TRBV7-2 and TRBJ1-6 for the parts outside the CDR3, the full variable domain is GAGVSQSPSNKVTEKGKDVELRCDPISGHTALYWYRQSLGQGLEFLIYFQGNSAPDKSGLPSDRFSAERTGGSVSTLTIQRTQQEDSAVYLCASSPYSGGESPLHFGNGTRLTVT.